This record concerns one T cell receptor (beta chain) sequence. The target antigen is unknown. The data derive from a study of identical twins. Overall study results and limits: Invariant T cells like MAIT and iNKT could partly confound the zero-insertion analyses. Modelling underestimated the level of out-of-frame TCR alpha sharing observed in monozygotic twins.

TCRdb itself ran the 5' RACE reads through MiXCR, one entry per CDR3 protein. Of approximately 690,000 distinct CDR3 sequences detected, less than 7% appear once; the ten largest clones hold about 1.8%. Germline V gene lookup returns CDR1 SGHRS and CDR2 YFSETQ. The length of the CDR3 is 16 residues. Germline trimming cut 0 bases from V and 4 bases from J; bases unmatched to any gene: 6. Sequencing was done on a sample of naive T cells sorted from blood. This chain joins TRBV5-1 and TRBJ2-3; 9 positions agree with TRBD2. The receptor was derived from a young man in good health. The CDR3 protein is CASSLAGTSTPDTQYF. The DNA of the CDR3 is TGCGCCAGCAGCTTGGCTGGGACTAGCACACCAGATACGCAGTATTTT.